Listed here are 10 T cell receptor beta chains from one sample, sequenced in a study of blood T cell repertoires in COVID-19. Libraries were prepared by immunoSEQ multiplex PCR; TCRdb keeps only in-frame clonotypes and omits some of them. The sample records 450,000 to 500,000 clones, 80% to 90% being singletons. The sequenced sample was peripheral blood. Receptor source: a human donor in a cohort sampled during active COVID-19.

This clone was recorded many times. The chain couples TRBV7-9 to TRBJ1-1; TRBD1 matches at 7 bases. Germline CDR1 reads SEHNR; CDR2 reads FQNEAQ (reference sequence). Trimming cost V 6 bases and J 0 bases; bases outside gene matches: 4. The CDR3 loop spans 14 amino acids. The CDR3: CASRTDRVNTEAFF. CDR3 sequence (DNA): TGTGCCAGCAGAACCGACAGGGTGAACACTGAAGCTTTCTTT.

The CDR3 sequence: CASRTAAAGYGYTF. CDR3 bases: TGTGCCAGCAGGACAGCGGCAGCGGGCTATGGCTACACCTTC. The chain carries TRBV6-6 and TRBJ1-2, with D perhaps matching TRBD1 (5 bases). V shed 6 bases and J shed 4 bases, with 15 bases lying between them. Germline V gene data show CDR1 as MNHNY and CDR2 as SVGAGI (reference sequence). CDR3 size: 14 residues.

The genes are TRBV19 and TRBJ2-2; no firm D call. The CDR3 spans 17 residues. The germline V and J ends were trimmed by 5 bases and 0 bases, with 16 bases remaining between them. Germline lookup yields CDR1 LNHDA and CDR2 SQIVND (reference sequence). The CDR3 coding sequence is TGTGCCAGTAGTCCTGTAAGCCAGGCTTCGAACACCGGGGAGCTGTTTTTT. Amino acids: CASSPVSQASNTGELFF.

The chain links TRBV6-5 to TRBJ2-5, with D tentatively TRBD1 (5 bases). Trimming removed 4 bases at V and 4 bases at J, with 10 bases between. Germline lookup yields CDR1 MNHEY and CDR2 SVGAGI. The length of the CDR3 is 13 residues. The CDR3 coding sequence is TGTGCCAGCAGTTGGACACCTGGAGAGACCCAGTACTTC. Protein sequence: CASSWTPGETQYF.

This chain joins TRBV28 and TRBJ1-1; 7 bases align to TRBD1. Germline values: CDR1 MDHEN, CDR2 SYDVKM. The CDR3 sequence is 13 residues long. V gave up 5 bases and J gave up 6 bases; unmatched junction bases: 6. The CDR3 DNA follows: TGTGCCAGCAGTCTACCAGGGGGGTCTGAAGCTTTCTTT. Its translation: CASSLPGGSEAFF.

Points on this clone: Other DNA sequences in the sample encode the same CDR3. This chain uses TRBV11-1 with TRBJ1-1, with D unresolved. Trimming removed 3 bases from V and 4 bases from J, with 6 bases in between. Germline lookup yields CDR1 SGHAT and CDR2 FQDESV (reference sequence). There are 12 residues in the CDR3. CDR3 residues: CASSFGSTEAFF. The CDR3 region has the DNA TGTGCCAGCAGCTTCGGGTCCACTGAAGCTTTCTTT.

The chain combines TRBV5-4 with TRBJ1-1, with 8 nucleotides matching TRBD1. J was trimmed by 6 bases and V by 4 bases; bases with no gene match: 20. The CDR3 is 18 residues long. Germline loops: CDR1 SGHNT, CDR2 YYREEE (reference sequence). In DNA, the CDR3 is TGTGCCAGCAGCCCCCGGACAGGGAAAGCGTATGGGAAGTCTGAAGCTTTCTTT. It specifies CASSPRTGKAYGKSEAFF.

The V gene is TRBV5-1, the J gene TRBJ2-1, with 11 bases that match TRBD2. The ends lost 4 bases at V and 7 bases at J; junction bases unmatched: 10. The germline gives CDR1 SGHRS, CDR2 YFSETQ. The CDR3 is 16 residues long. In nucleotides, the CDR3 is TGCGCCAGCAGCCCCTTAGCGGGAGGGGTTTTTAATGAGCAGTTCTTC. It encodes CASSPLAGGVFNEQFF.

The chain uses TRBV30 and TRBJ1-1; D is perhaps TRBD1 (5 bases). Germline CDR1 and CDR2: GTSNPN and SVGIG (reference sequence). V was trimmed by 0 bases and J by 3 bases, leaving 17 bases between them. The CDR3 sequence is 16 residues long. The CDR3 DNA sequence: TGTGCCTGGAGTGTAGGGCAGGGAATTGCCGACACTGAAGCTTTCTTT. Its translation is CAWSVGQGIADTEAFF.

The V and J genes are TRBV7-9 and TRBJ2-1, with TRBD2 matching over 10 bases. This CDR3 spans 15 amino acids. V lost 3 bases and J lost 7; bases outside the gene matches: 6. CDR1 and CDR2 (germline): SEHNR, FQNEAQ (reference sequence). CDR3 DNA: TGTGCCAGCAGCTTTCATCTAGCGGGAGCAAATGAGCAGTTCTTC. Translated, it gives CASSFHLAGANEQFF.